This TCR beta chain was recovered during a study of T cells in Graves' hyperthyroidism and ophthalmopathy. The ends were cut back, 5 bases at V and 1 base at J, with 2 bases in the middle. Germline CDR1 is DFQATT and CDR2 is SNEGSKA (reference sequence). This CDR3 has 10 amino acids. Patients were excluded because of uncontrolled infection, other autoimmune disease, pregnancy or lactation. This clonotype was seen a handful of times. TCR beta CDR3 sequences were amplified from RNA transcripts. The TCR CDR3 first-round RT-PCR relied on the HTBI primer set. Each CDR3 protein gets one entry after TCRdb re-called the multiplex PCR reads with MiXCR. The data contain a few hundred thousand distinct CDR3 sequences, nearly 15% of them singletons.

The TCR sequence derives from a woman aged 55-70 years with Graves' ophthalmopathy. The material sequenced was blood. The chain joins TRBV20-1 to TRBJ2-5; no clear D gene. This CDR3 reads CSAGQETQYF. CDR3 in DNA: TGCAGTGCTGGCCAAGAGACCCAGTACTTC.